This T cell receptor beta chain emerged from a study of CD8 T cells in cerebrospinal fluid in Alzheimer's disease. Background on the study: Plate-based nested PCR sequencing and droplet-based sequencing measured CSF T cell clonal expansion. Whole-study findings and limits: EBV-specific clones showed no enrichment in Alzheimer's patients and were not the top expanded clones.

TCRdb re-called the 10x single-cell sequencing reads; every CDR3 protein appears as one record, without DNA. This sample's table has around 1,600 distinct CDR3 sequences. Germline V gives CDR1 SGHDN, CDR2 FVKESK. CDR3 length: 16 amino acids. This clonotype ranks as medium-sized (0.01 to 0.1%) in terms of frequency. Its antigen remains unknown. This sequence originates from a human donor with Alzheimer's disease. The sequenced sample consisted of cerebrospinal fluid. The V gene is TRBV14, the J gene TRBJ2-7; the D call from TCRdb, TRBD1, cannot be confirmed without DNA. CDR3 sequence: CASSHSWTALSYEQYF. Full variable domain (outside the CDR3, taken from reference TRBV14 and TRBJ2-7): EAGVTQFPSHSVIEKGQTVTLRCDPISGHDNLYWYRRVMGKEIKFLLHFVKESKQDESGMPNNRFLAERTGGTYSTLKVQPAELEDSGVYFCASSHSWTALSYEQYFGPGTRLTVT.